This TCR beta chain was documented in a study of cytomegalovirus exposure and HLA in healthy donors. Overall study findings and caveats: A later look showed TCR association rates differing by HLA locus, highest for DRB1 and lowest for HLA-C.

The germline V gene has CDR1 SQVTM and CDR2 ANQGSEA. V lost 7 bases to trimming and J lost 0 bases, with 12 bases between them. The CDR3 spans 13 residues. A multiplex PCR was run with 60 Vbeta primers and 13 Jbeta primers. Sequenced by immunoSEQ multiplex PCR; TCRdb stores in-frame clones only, minus some. This table holds some 140,000 clones, about 81% found once. Comments on this clone: What it binds is not known.

This TCR was recovered from a woman aged 50 to 60 in good health and CMV-seropositive. Sequencing was done on a sample of PBMCs. This rearrangement joins TRBV29-1 to TRBJ1-1; the D gene is possibly TRBD1 (5 bases). CDR3: CSAERGMNTEAFF. DNA for the CDR3: TGCAGCGCCGAGCGGGGGATGAACACTGAAGCTTTCTTT.